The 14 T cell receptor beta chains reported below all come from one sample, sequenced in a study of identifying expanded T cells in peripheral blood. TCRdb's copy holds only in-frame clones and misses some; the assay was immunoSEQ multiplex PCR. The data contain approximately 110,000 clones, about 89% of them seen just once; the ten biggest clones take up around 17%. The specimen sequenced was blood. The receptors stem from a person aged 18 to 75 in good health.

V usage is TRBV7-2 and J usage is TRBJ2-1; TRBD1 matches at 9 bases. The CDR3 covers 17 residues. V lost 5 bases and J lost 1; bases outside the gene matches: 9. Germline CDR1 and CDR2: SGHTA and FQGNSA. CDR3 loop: CASSPRTGGFSYNEQFF. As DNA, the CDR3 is TGTGCCAGCAGCCCTCGTACAGGGGGCTTTTCCTACAATGAGCAGTTCTTC.

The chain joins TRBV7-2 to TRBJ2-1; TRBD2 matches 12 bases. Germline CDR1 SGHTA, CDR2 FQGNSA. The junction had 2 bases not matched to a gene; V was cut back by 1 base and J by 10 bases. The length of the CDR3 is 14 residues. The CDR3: CASSLVGTSGEQFF. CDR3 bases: TGTGCCAGCAGCTTAGTGGGGACTAGCGGGGAGCAGTTCTTC.

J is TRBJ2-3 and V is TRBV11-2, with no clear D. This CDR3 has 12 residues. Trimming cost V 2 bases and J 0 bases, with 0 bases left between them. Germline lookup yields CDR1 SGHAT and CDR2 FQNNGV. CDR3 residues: CASSLSTDTQYF. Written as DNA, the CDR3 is TGTGCCAGCAGCTTAAGCACAGATACGCAGTATTTT.

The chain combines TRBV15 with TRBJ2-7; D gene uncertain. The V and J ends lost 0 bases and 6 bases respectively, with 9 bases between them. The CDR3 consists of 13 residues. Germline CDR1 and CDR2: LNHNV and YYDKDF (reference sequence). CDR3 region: CATSRDNPSEQYF. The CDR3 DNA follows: TGTGCCACCAGCAGAGATAACCCCTCCGAGCAGTACTTC.

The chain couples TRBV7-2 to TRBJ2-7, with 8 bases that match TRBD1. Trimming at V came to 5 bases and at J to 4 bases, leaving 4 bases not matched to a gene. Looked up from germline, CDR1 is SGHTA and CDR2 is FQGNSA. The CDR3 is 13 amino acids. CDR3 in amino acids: CASSIGTGYEQYF. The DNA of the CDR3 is TGTGCCAGCAGCATCGGGACAGGATACGAGCAGTACTTC.

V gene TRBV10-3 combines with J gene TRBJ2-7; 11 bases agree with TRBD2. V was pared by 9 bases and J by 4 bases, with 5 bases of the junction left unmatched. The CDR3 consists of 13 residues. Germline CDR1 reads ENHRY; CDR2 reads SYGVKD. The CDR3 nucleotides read TGTGCCATTTTAGCGGGGGGGACTTACGAGCAGTACTTC. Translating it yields CAILAGGTYEQYF.

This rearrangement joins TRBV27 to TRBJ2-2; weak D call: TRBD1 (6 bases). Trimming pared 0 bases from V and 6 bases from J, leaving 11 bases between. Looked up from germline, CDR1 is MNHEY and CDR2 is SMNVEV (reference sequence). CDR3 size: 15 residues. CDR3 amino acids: CASSLSRRGAGELFF. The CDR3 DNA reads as TGTGCCAGCAGTTTATCACGCAGGGGTGCCGGGGAGCTGTTTTTT.

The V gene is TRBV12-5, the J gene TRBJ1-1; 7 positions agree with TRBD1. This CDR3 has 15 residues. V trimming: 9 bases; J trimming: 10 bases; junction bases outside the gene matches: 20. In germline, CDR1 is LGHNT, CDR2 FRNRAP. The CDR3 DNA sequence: TGTGCTAGCCACTCTGGGGGAGGGGGCTTTCCCCCAGCTTTCTTT. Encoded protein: CASHSGGGGFPPAFF.

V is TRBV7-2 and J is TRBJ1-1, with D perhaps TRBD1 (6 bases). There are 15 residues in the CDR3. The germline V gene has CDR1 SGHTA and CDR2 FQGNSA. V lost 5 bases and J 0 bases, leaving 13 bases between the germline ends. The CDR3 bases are TGTGCCAGCAGCATACGTAGGGGGATGAACACTGAAGCTTTCTTT. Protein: CASSIRRGMNTEAFF.

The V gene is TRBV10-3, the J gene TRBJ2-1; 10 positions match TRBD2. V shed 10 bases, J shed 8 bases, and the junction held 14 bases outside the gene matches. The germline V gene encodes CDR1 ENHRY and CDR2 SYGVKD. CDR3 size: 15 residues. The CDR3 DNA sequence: TGTGCCACCAAAGAGCAGCGGGGGGGTCGCGATGAGCAGTTCTTC. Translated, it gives CATKEQRGGRDEQFF.

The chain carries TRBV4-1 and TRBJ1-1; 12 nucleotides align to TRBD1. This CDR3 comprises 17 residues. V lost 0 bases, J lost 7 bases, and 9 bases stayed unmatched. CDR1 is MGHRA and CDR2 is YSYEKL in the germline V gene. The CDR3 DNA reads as TGCGCCAGCAGCCAAGATCCGGGACAGGGGGCGCAGATTGAAGCTTTCTTT. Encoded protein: CASSQDPGQGAQIEAFF.

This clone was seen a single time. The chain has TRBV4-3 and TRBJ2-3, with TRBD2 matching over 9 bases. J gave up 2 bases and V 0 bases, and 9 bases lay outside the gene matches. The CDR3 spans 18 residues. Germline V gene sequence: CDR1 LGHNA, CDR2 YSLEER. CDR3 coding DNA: TGCGCCAGCAGCCAAGATAGGTGGGCGGGGGGGCCCACAGATACGCAGTATTTT. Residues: CASSQDRWAGGPTDTQYF.

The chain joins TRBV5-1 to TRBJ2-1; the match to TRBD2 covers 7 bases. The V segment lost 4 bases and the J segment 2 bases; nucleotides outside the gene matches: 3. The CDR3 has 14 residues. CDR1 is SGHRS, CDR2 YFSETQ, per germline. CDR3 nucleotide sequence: TGCGCCAGCAGCCCAGCGGGGACCTACAATGAGCAGTTCTTC. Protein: CASSPAGTYNEQFF. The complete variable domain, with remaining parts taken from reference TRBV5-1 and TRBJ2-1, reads KAGVTQTPRYLIKTRGQQVTLSCSPISGHRSVSWYQQTPGQGLQFLFEYFSETQRNKGNFPGRFSGRQFSNSRSEMNVSTLELGDSALYLCASSPAGTYNEQFFGPGTRLTVL.

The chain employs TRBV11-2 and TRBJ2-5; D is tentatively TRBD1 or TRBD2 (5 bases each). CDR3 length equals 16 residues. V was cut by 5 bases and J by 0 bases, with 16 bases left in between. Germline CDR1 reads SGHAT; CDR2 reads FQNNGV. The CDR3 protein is CASSGLVRAYQETQYF. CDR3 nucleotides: TGTGCCAGCAGCGGACTTGTCAGGGCGTACCAAGAGACCCAGTACTTC.